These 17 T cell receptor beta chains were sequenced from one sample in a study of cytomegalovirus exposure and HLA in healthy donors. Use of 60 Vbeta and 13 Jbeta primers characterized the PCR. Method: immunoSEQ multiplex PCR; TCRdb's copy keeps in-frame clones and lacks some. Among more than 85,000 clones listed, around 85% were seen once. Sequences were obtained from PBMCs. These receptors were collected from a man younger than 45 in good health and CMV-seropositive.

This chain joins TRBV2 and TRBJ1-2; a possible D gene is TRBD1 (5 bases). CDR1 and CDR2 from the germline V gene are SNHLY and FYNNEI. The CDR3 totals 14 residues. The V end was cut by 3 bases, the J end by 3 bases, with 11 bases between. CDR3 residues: CASSDRVEDYGYTF. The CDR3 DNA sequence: TGTGCCAGCAGTGACAGGGTCGAAGACTATGGCTACACCTTC.

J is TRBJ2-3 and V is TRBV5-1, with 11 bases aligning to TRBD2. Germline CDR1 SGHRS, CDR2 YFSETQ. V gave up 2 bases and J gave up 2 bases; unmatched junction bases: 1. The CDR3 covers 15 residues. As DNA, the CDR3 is TGCGCCAGCAGCTTACTAGCGGGGGACACAGATACGCAGTATTTT. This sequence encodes CASSLLAGDTDTQYF. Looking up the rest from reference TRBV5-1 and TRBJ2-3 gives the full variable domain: KAGVTQTPRYLIKTRGQQVTLSCSPISGHRSVSWYQQTPGQGLQFLFEYFSETQRNKGNFPGRFSGRQFSNSRSEMNVSTLELGDSALYLCASSLLAGDTDTQYFGPGTRLTVL.

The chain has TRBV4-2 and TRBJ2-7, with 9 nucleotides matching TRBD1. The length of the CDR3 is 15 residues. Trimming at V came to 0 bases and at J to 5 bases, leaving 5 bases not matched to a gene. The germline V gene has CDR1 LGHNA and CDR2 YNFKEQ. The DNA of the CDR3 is TGTGCCAGCAGCCAAGATTCGGGGACAGGGAACGAGCAGTACTTC. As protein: CASSQDSGTGNEQYF.

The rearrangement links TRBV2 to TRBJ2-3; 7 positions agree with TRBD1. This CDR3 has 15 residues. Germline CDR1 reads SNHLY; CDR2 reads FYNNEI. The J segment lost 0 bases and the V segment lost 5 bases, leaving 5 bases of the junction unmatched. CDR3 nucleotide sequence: TGTGCCAGCAGTCTCGAACAGGGGAGCACAGATACGCAGTATTTT. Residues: CASSLEQGSTDTQYF.

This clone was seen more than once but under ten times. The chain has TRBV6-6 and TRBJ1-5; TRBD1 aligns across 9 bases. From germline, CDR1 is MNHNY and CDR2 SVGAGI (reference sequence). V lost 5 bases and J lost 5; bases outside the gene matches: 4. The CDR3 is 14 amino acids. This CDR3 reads CASSRTGDYQPQHF. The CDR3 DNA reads TGTGCCAGCAGTCGGACAGGGGATTATCAGCCCCAGCATTTT.

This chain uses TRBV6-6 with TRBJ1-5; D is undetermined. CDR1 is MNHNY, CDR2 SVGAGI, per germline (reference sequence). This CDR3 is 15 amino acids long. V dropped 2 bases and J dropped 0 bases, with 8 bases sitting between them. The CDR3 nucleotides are TGTGCCAGCAGTTACGGTACAGCTAGCAATCAGCCCCAGCATTTT. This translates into CASSYGTASNQPQHF.

The CDR3 DNA reads as TGTGCCAGCAGCTTATTCGGGGGGGTCACTGAAGCTTTCTTT. This translates into CASSLFGGVTEAFF. The chain employs TRBV11-2 and TRBJ1-1, with D perhaps TRBD1 (5 bases). The CDR3 runs 14 residues. The germline V and J ends were trimmed by 2 bases and 4 bases, with 11 bases remaining between them. CDR1 SGHAT and CDR2 FQNNGV come from the germline V gene.

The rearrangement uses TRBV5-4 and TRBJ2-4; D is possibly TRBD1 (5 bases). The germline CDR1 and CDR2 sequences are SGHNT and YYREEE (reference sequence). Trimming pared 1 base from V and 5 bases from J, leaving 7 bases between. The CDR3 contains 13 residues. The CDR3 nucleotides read TGTGCCAGCAGCTTGTTACAGGAAAACATTCAGTACTTC. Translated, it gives CASSLLQENIQYF.

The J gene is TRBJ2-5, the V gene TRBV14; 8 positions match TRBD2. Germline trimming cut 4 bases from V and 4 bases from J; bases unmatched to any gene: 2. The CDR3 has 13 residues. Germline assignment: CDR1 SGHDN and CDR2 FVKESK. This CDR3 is CASSRTSTETQYF. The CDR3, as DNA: TGTGCCAGCAGCCGGACTAGCACAGAGACCCAGTACTTC.

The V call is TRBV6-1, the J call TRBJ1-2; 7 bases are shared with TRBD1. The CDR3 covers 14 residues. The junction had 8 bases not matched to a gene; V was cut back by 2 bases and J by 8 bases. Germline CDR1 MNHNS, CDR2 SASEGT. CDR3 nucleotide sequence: TGTGCCAGCAGTGAATTCGAGGGGGCGAGAGGCTACACCTTC. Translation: CASSEFEGARGYTF.

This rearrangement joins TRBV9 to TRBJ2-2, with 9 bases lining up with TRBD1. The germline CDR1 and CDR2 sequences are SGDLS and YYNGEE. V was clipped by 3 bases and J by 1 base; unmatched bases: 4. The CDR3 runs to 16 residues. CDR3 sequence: CASSDNRGLNTGELFF. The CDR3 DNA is TGTGCCAGCAGCGATAACAGGGGGCTGAACACCGGGGAGCTGTTTTTT.

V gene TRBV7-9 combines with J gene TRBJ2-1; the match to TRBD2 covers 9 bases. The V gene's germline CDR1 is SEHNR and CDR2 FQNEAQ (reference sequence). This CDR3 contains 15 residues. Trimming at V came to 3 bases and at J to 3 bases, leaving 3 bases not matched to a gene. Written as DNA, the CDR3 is TGTGCCAGCAGCTTGGGACTAGCAGACTACAATGAGCAGTTCTTC. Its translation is CASSLGLADYNEQFF.

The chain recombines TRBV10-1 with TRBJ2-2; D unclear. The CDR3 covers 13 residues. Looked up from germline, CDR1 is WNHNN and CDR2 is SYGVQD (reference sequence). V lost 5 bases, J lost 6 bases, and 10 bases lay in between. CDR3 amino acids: CASSLSEAGELFF. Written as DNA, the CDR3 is TGCGCCAGCAGTCTGTCTGAGGCCGGGGAGCTGTTTTTT.

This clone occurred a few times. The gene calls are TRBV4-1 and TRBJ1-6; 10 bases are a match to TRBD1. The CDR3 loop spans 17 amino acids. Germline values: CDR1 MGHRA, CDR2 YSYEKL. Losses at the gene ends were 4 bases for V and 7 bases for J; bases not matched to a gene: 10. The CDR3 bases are TGCGCCAGCAGCCCGGGACAGGGGTCGGTAAGAAATTCACCCCTCCACTTT. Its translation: CASSPGQGSVRNSPLHF.

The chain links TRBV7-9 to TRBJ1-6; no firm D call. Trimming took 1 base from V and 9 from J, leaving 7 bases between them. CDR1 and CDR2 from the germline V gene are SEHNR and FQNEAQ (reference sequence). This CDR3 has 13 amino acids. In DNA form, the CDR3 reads TGTGCCAGCAGCTTAGGACTTAGTTCACCCCTCCACTTT. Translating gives CASSLGLSSPLHF.

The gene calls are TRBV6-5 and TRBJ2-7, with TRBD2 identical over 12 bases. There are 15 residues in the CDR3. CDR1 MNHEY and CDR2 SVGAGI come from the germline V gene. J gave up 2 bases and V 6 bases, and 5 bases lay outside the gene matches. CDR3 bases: TGTGCCAGCAGCAGCAGACTAGCGGGGGCCTACGAGCAGTACTTC. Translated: CASSSRLAGAYEQYF.

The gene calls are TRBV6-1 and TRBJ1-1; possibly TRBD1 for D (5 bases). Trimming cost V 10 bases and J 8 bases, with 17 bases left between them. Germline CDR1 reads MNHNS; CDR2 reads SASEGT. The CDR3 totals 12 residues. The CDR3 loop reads CATHLRAWEAFF. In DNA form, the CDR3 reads TGTGCCACCCACCTCAGGGCCTGGGAAGCTTTCTTT.